These 12 T cell receptor beta chains were sequenced from one sample in a study of cytomegalovirus exposure and HLA in healthy donors. Use of 60 Vbeta and 13 Jbeta primers characterized the PCR. Produced via immunoSEQ multiplex PCR; TCRdb's table is partial and in-frame only. Here the sample spans over 250,000 clones, roughly 70% being singletons. The source material was PBMCs. These receptors originate from a female donor in good health and CMV-seronegative.

J is TRBJ2-5 and V is TRBV5-4, with 9 bases identical to TRBD2. V gave up 0 bases and J gave up 5 bases; unmatched junction bases: 8. This CDR3 comprises 16 residues. Germline V CDR1 and CDR2: SGHNT, YYREEE (reference sequence). CDR3: CASSLALGTSLETQYF. In DNA form, the CDR3 reads TGTGCCAGCAGCTTGGCTTTGGGGACTAGCTTGGAGACCCAGTACTTC.

This chain links TRBV11-1 with TRBJ2-7, with D uncertain. The CDR3 covers 13 residues. Germline lookup yields CDR1 SGHAT and CDR2 FQDESV (reference sequence). V lost 1 base and J 0 bases, leaving 4 bases between the germline ends. The CDR3 is CASSLDSSYEQYF. The CDR3 nucleotides read TGTGCCAGCAGCTTAGACAGCTCCTACGAGCAGTACTTC. The full variable domain, with the rest looked up from reference TRBV11-1 and TRBJ2-7, is EAEVAQSPRYKITEKSQAVAFWCDPISGHATLYWYRQILGQGPELLVQFQDESVVDDSQLPKDRFSAERLKGVDSTLKIQPAELGDSAMYLCASSLDSSYEQYFGPGTRLTVT.

This clone was seen a few times. V is TRBV9 and J is TRBJ1-1; D not resolved. V was trimmed by 4 bases and J by 6 bases, leaving 16 bases between them. The CDR3 covers 14 residues. The V gene's germline CDR1 is SGDLS and CDR2 YYNGEE. The CDR3 DNA sequence: TGTGCCAGCAGCCCACAGACCTCGTCGGCTGAAGCTTTCTTT. It encodes CASSPQTSSAEAFF.

The chain has TRBV27 and TRBJ2-7, with D possibly being TRBD2 (6 bases). Germline V gives CDR1 MNHEY, CDR2 SMNVEV (reference sequence). The CDR3 is 13 amino acids. The germline V and J ends were trimmed by 5 bases and 4 bases, with 12 bases remaining between them. Here the CDR3 reads CASSALLAYEQYF. The CDR3 nucleotides read TGTGCCAGCAGTGCCCTACTAGCATACGAGCAGTACTTC.

The chain couples TRBV11-3 to TRBJ2-7; D is uncertain. The V end lost 1 base, the J end lost 4 bases, and 14 bases lay between the germline ends. Germline V gene data show CDR1 as SGHNT and CDR2 as YENEEA. CDR3 length: 15 residues. The CDR3 region is CASSLATWKEYEQYF. In DNA form, the CDR3 reads TGTGCCAGCAGCTTAGCGACTTGGAAGGAATACGAGCAGTACTTC.

Here the CDR3 DNA reads TGCAGCGTTGGTATAGCGGGAGTCACAGATACGCAGTATTTT. It translates to CSVGIAGVTDTQYF. The chain carries TRBV29-1 and TRBJ2-3, with 9 nucleotides matching TRBD2. Germline trimming cut 4 bases from V and 2 bases from J; bases unmatched to any gene: 4. The germline gives CDR1 SQVTM, CDR2 ANQGSEA. CDR3 length: 14 amino acids.

The V and J genes are TRBV20-1 and TRBJ2-3; D gene uncertain. From germline, CDR1 is DFQATT and CDR2 SNEGSKA (reference sequence). CDR3 size: 11 residues. V was cut by 6 bases and J by 4 bases, with 8 bases left in between. CDR3 nucleotide sequence: TGCAGTGCCCCGCGGCCAGATACGCAGTATTTT. Its translation is CSAPRPDTQYF.

This rearrangement joins TRBV6-1 to TRBJ1-1; D gene uncertain. The germline CDR1 and CDR2 sequences are MNHNS and SASEGT. V was pared by 11 bases and J by 2 bases, with 21 bases between. The CDR3 runs 15 residues. CDR3 residues: CACWRYRNLNTEAFF. The CDR3 nucleotides are TGTGCCTGCTGGAGGTATAGGAATTTAAACACTGAAGCTTTCTTT.

This sequence joins TRBV27 and TRBJ2-1; 9 bases are a match to TRBD2. The CDR3 totals 14 residues. J lost 8 bases, V lost 8 bases, and 10 bases had no gene match. Germline V gene data show CDR1 as MNHEY and CDR2 as SMNVEV (reference sequence). CDR3 sequence (DNA): TGTGCCAGCGGGGAAGTAGCGGGAGTGGATGAGCAGTTCTTC. Protein product: CASGEVAGVDEQFF.

This chain links TRBV9 with TRBJ1-2; TRBD1 aligns across 8 bases. Germline loops: CDR1 SGDLS, CDR2 YYNGEE. With V trimmed by 0 bases and J by 6 bases, 1 base remained unmatched. This CDR3 contains 13 residues. This CDR3 reads CASSVGDRHGYTF. The CDR3 DNA reads as TGTGCCAGCAGCGTAGGGGACAGGCATGGCTACACCTTC.

The chain combines TRBV7-3 with TRBJ2-7; 8 bases agree with TRBD2. V dropped 4 bases and J dropped 5; count of bases not matched to a gene: 10. The CDR3 has 15 amino acids. CDR1 and CDR2 from the germline V gene are SGHTA and FQGTGA. The chain's CDR3 is CASSSEAGAGHEQYF. Here the CDR3 DNA reads TGTGCCAGCAGCTCCGAAGCGGGAGCAGGGCACGAGCAGTACTTC.

The gene calls are TRBV2 and TRBJ2-3, with 12 bases fitting TRBD2. CDR3 length: 17 residues. The ends lost 11 bases at V and 0 bases at J; junction bases unmatched: 12. The germline V gene encodes CDR1 SNHLY and CDR2 FYNNEI. CDR3 protein: CAGLKRGLAGSTDTQYF. The CDR3 region has the DNA TGTGCCGGATTGAAAAGAGGACTAGCGGGAAGCACAGATACGCAGTATTTT.